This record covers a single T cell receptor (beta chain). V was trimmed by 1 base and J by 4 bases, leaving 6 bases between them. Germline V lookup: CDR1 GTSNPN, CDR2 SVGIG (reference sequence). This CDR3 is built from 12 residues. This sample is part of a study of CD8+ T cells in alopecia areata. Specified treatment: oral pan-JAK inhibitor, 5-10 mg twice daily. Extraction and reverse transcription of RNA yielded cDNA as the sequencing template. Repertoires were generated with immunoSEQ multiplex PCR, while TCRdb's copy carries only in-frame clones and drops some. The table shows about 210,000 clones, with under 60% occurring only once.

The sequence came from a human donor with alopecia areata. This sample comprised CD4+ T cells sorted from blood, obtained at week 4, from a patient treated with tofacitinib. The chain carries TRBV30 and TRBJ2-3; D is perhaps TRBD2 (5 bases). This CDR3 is CAWSGGSDTQYF. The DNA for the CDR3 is TGTGCCTGGAGTGGAGGGTCAGATACGCAGTATTTT. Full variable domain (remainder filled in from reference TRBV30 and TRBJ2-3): SQTIHQWPATLVQPVGSPLSLECTVEGTSNPNLYWYRQAAGRGLQLLFYSVGIGQISSEVPQNLSASRPQDRQFILSSKKLLLSDSGFYLCAWSGGSDTQYFGPGTRLTVL.